The next 11 T cell receptor beta chains were all read from a single sample in a study of shared clonotypes between healthy human individuals. The protocol was immunoSEQ multiplex PCR, while the TCRdb copy is restricted to in-frame clones and leaves out a portion. Here the sample spans around 2,000,000 clones, roughly 94% being singletons. The naive CD8 subset, CD45RO-negative cells positively selected for CCR7, excluded terminally differentiated effector memory CD45RA+ cells. The material sequenced was naive CD8+ T cells sorted from blood. These receptors were taken from a man in his late teens or twenties in good health.

The rearrangement joins TRBV27 to TRBJ2-7; 9 bases map to TRBD1. The CDR3 spans 15 residues. V dropped 5 bases and J dropped 3; count of bases not matched to a gene: 8. Germline V gene lookup returns CDR1 MNHEY and CDR2 SMNVEV (reference sequence). In DNA form, the CDR3 reads TGTGCCAGCAGTATACGGACAGGGGCCATCTACGAGCAGTACTTC. Translated, it gives CASSIRTGAIYEQYF.

V and J are TRBV7-9 and TRBJ2-1, with D unresolved. Deletions cut 5 bases from V and 5 bases from J, with 10 bases between. Germline V gene sequence: CDR1 SEHNR, CDR2 FQNEAQ (reference sequence). The CDR3 is 13 amino acids. In DNA, the CDR3 is TGTGCCAGCAGCCCCGTGGCCCACAATGAGCAGTTCTTC. Translating it yields CASSPVAHNEQFF.

The chain combines TRBV29-1 with TRBJ2-3, with D maybe TRBD2 (6 bases). This CDR3 region has 15 residues. V lost 7 bases and J 5 bases, leaving 22 bases between the germline ends. From germline, CDR1 is SQVTM and CDR2 ANQGSEA. The CDR3 region is CSADPPEGGQDTQYF. The CDR3 DNA reads as TGCAGCGCTGACCCGCCGGAGGGTGGACAAGATACGCAGTATTTT.

The CDR3 is CASSLLEGPKANTGELFF. Written as DNA, the CDR3 is TGTGCCAGCAGCTTGTTAGAGGGACCGAAGGCGAACACCGGGGAGCTGTTTTTT. The J gene is TRBJ2-2, the V gene TRBV7-9, with D possibly called TRBD1 or TRBD2 (5 bases each). Germline CDR1 is SEHNR and CDR2 is FQNEAQ (reference sequence). V was trimmed by 3 bases and J by 0 bases, leaving 17 bases between them. This CDR3 is 18 amino acids long.

V and J are TRBV7-3 and TRBJ2-3; D is possibly TRBD2 (6 bases). With 2 bases removed from V and 4 bases from J, the gap between germline ends came to 19 bases. This CDR3 is built from 17 residues. CDR1 and CDR2 from the germline V gene are SGHTA and FQGTGA. The CDR3 reads CASSLEAASVGSDTQYF. Written as DNA, the CDR3 is TGTGCCAGCAGCTTAGAAGCGGCTAGCGTAGGTTCAGATACGCAGTATTTT.

The rearrangement joins TRBV30 to TRBJ2-1; no definite D call. This CDR3 is 12 amino acids long. The V end lost 0 bases, the J end lost 7 bases, and 7 bases lay between the germline ends. The germline gives CDR1 GTSNPN, CDR2 SVGIG (reference sequence). The DNA for the CDR3 is TGTGCCTGGAGTGTGTGGGAAAATGAGCAGTTCTTC. This translates into CAWSVWENEQFF.

V gene TRBV28 combines with J gene TRBJ2-3; the D gene could be TRBD1 or TRBD2 (5 bases each). V dropped 6 bases and J dropped 4 bases, with 23 bases sitting between them. The V gene's germline CDR1 is MDHEN and CDR2 SYDVKM. The CDR3 spans 17 residues. The CDR3 loop reads CASSPYLGEGNADTQYF. The CDR3 DNA reads as TGTGCCAGCAGCCCATACCTGGGGGAAGGGAACGCAGATACGCAGTATTTT.

V is TRBV19 and J is TRBJ1-1, with D perhaps TRBD1 (5 bases). Germline V gene lookup returns CDR1 LNHDA and CDR2 SQIVND (reference sequence). CDR3 size: 13 residues. V was shortened by 6 bases and J by 4 bases, with 12 bases between the two germline ends. The CDR3 DNA sequence: TGTGCCAGTAGCCTGGGAGGGGTCACTGAAGCTTTCTTT. Amino acid sequence: CASSLGGVTEAFF.

The chain joins TRBV19 to TRBJ1-2, with 7 bases identical to TRBD1. CDR3 length: 15 amino acids. Germline V gene sequence: CDR1 LNHDA, CDR2 SQIVND (reference sequence). V was clipped by 7 bases and J by 6 bases; unmatched bases: 14. The CDR3 nucleotides read TGTGCCAGTACTTGGACAGGAGGTATAGGGGATGGCTACACCTTC. Protein product: CASTWTGGIGDGYTF.

The gene calls are TRBV19 and TRBJ2-3; TRBD2 matches at 11 bases. The germline V gene encodes CDR1 LNHDA and CDR2 SQIVND (reference sequence). J gave up 5 bases and V 6 bases, and 10 bases lay outside the gene matches. This CDR3 is built from 16 residues. CDR3 amino acids: CASSLIAGGLVDTQYF. The DNA of the CDR3 is TGTGCCAGTAGCCTTATAGCGGGGGGGCTGGTAGATACGCAGTATTTT.

The chain uses TRBV9 and TRBJ2-1, with D perhaps TRBD1 (5 bases). V was clipped by 3 bases and J by 8 bases, with 15 bases between them. Germline CDR1 is SGDLS and CDR2 is YYNGEE. The CDR3 extends over 14 amino acids. The CDR3 reads CASSGEGVADEQFF. CDR3 DNA: TGTGCCAGCAGCGGGGAAGGGGTCGCGGATGAGCAGTTCTTC.